The 12 T cell receptor beta chains below come from one sample, sequenced in a study of shared clonotypes between healthy human individuals. Produced via immunoSEQ multiplex PCR; TCRdb's table is partial and in-frame only. The repertoire holds about 1 million clones, about 74% seen once, with around 1.5% in the top ten. Sequencing was done on a sample of memory CD4+ T cells sorted from blood. The subset was: CD45RA-negative fraction. The receptors derive from a man aged 18 to 29 in good health.

The V call is TRBV21-1, the J call TRBJ1-4. TRBV21-1 is a pseudogene. The CDR3 extends over 19 amino acids. The CDR3 DNA reads as TGTGCCAGCAGCTCACCCGACGCCGGGAGAGTGAGAACTAATGAAAAACTGTTTTTT. Protein: CASSSPDAGRVRTNEKLFF.

The chain links TRBV7-9 to TRBJ2-5, with D maybe TRBD2 (6 bases). The CDR3 is 15 residues long. Per the germline V gene, CDR1 is SEHNR and CDR2 is FQNEAQ (reference sequence). V lost 4 bases to trimming and J lost 5 bases, with 17 bases between them. The chain's CDR3 is CASSSDLFGGETQYF. CDR3 coding DNA: TGTGCCAGCAGCTCGGACCTCTTCGGAGGGGAGACCCAGTACTTC.

This chain joins TRBV4-1 and TRBJ2-2; D perhaps matches TRBD1 (6 bases). Trimming shortened V by 4 bases and J by 3 bases, and 9 bases separated the two germline ends. From germline, CDR1 is MGHRA and CDR2 YSYEKL. This CDR3 spans 14 amino acids. The CDR3, as DNA: TGCGCCAGCAGCCCTGGACAGCACACCGGGGAGCTGTTTTTT. The encoded protein is CASSPGQHTGELFF.

The chain couples TRBV10-1 to TRBJ2-3, with unresolved D. The CDR3 has 13 residues. V was pared by 10 bases and J by 5 bases, with 16 bases between. CDR1 WNHNN and CDR2 SYGVQD come from the germline V gene (reference sequence). The CDR3 coding sequence is TGCGCCACCCAAGCTCAAGGACGAGATACGCAGTATTTT. Protein product: CATQAQGRDTQYF.

Only one count was recorded for this clone. The genes are TRBV21-1 and TRBJ2-2. TRBV21-1 is noted as a pseudogene. CDR3 length equals 15 residues. The CDR3 DNA reads TGTGCCAGCAGCCCACTAACGACACTTACCGGGGAGCTGTTTTTT. Its translation: CASSPLTTLTGELFF.

The V gene is TRBV11-2, the J gene TRBJ2-7; TRBD1 or TRBD2 may be the D gene (5 bases each). This CDR3 spans 15 amino acids. Germline V gene lookup returns CDR1 SGHAT and CDR2 FQNNGV. V lost 4 bases and J lost 1, with 14 bases in between. CDR3 residues: CASSYGDQRSYEQYF. CDR3 coding DNA: TGTGCCAGCAGCTACGGGGACCAACGGTCCTACGAGCAGTACTTC. Using reference TRBV11-2 and TRBJ2-7 for the parts outside the CDR3, the full variable domain is EAGVAQSPRYKIIEKRQSVAFWCNPISGHATLYWYQQILGQGPKLLIQFQNNGVVDDSQLPKDRFSAERLKGVDSTLKIQPAKLEDSAVYLCASSYGDQRSYEQYFGPGTRLTVT.

The chain carries TRBV30 and TRBJ2-7, with D hard to call. The CDR3 runs to 11 residues. V was cut by 5 bases and J by 5 bases, with 10 bases left in between. CDR1 GTSNPN and CDR2 SVGIG come from the germline V gene (reference sequence). The CDR3 is CAWGSLDEQYF. In DNA form, the CDR3 reads TGTGCCTGGGGGTCTTTGGACGAGCAGTACTTC.

CDR3 sequence: CASSPPEGTYNEQFF. CDR3 bases: TGTGCCAGCAGCCCTCCGGAGGGGACCTACAATGAGCAGTTCTTC. The chain joins TRBV25-1 to TRBJ2-1, with D maybe TRBD2 (6 bases). The CDR3 is 15 residues long. Deletions cut 6 bases from V and 2 bases from J, with 14 bases between. In germline, CDR1 is MGHDK, CDR2 SYGVNS.

This clone has a handful of counts. The rearrangement links TRBV19 to TRBJ1-2, with 9 positions matching TRBD1. V shed 4 bases, J shed 5 bases, and the junction held 5 bases outside the gene matches. The germline V gene has CDR1 LNHDA and CDR2 SQIVND (reference sequence). The CDR3 contains 14 residues. The CDR3 spells CASSTGTGLYGYTF. Here the CDR3 DNA reads TGTGCCAGTAGTACCGGGACAGGGTTGTATGGCTACACCTTC.

J is TRBJ1-1 and V is TRBV6-5, with 7 bases fitting TRBD1. Germline V gene sequence: CDR1 MNHEY, CDR2 SVGAGI. The CDR3 consists of 12 residues. Unmatched junction bases numbered 4, after V lost 0 bases and J lost 12 bases. This chain's CDR3 is CASSYSTGLTFF. The CDR3 coding sequence is TGTGCCAGCAGTTACTCGACAGGGTTGACTTTCTTT.

The V call is TRBV9, the J call TRBJ1-2; D uncertain. The germline V and J ends were trimmed by 4 bases and 5 bases, with 15 bases remaining between them. This CDR3 region has 14 residues. Germline CDR1 SGDLS, CDR2 YYNGEE. CDR3 in amino acids: CASSPPGEGYGYTF. The CDR3 nucleotides read TGTGCCAGCAGCCCGCCCGGGGAAGGGTATGGCTACACCTTC.

This clone occurred once. The chain carries TRBV19 and TRBJ1-1, with TRBD1 matching 8 bases. Looked up from germline, CDR1 is LNHDA and CDR2 is SQIVND (reference sequence). This CDR3 is 16 amino acids long. Trimming removed 2 bases from V and 1 base from J; junction bases left unmatched: 6. The CDR3 DNA is TGTGCCAGTAGTATACGGCAGGGGGCTGGGAACACTGAAGCTTTCTTT. Its translation: CASSIRQGAGNTEAFF.